This T cell receptor beta chain is drawn from a study of type 1 regulatory T cells. Study in general: T-allo10 is an in vitro-generated, Tr1-enriched CD4 T cell product specific for alloantigen.

TCRdb itself ran the reads through MiXCR, one entry per CDR3 protein. The profile shows about 68,000 distinct CDR3 sequences, approximately 64% of them singletons. As to this clonotype: The target antigen is unknown.

Graft donor-derived T-allo10 cells were described as host-alloantigen-specific, anergic, and alloantigen-specifically suppressive. The CDR3 has 14 residues. The germline gives CDR1 DFQATT, CDR2 SNEGSKA (reference sequence). V lost 6 bases to trimming and J lost 1 base, with 15 bases between them. The clonotype was recovered from a human donor in good health. Input material: cultured T cells, either the whole culture or a sorted T cell fraction (not recorded which). Stated subset: Tr1-enriched cell product generated in vitro against host alloantigens. This chain uses TRBV20-1 with TRBJ2-5, with TRBD2 as a possible D gene (5 bases). The CDR3: CSAADWIFQETQYF. CDR3 coding DNA: TGCAGTGCCGCGGACTGGATCTTCCAAGAGACCCAGTACTTC.